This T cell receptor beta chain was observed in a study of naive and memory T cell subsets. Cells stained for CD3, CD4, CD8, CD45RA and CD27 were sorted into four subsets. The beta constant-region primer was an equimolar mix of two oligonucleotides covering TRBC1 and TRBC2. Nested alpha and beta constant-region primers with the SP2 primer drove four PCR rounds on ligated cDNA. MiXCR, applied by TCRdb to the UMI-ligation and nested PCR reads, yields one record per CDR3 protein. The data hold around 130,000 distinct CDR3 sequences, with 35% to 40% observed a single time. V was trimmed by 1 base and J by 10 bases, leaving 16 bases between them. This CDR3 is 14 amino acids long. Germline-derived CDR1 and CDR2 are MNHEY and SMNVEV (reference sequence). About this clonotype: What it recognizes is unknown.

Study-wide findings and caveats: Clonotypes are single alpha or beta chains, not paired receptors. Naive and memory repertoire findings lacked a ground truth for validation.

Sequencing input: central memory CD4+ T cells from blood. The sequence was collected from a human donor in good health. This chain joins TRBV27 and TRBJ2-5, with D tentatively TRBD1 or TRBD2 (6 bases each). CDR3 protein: CASSLFRGLGDQYF. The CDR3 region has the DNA TGTGCCAGCAGTTTATTCCGGGGGCTCGGGGACCAGTACTTC.